A selection of T cell receptor beta chains follows, all from one sample in a study of shared clonotypes between healthy human individuals. Generated by immunoSEQ multiplex PCR, the TCRdb table keeps only in-frame clones and is missing some. The table lists around 2.1 million clones, under 95% of them singletons. Sequencing was carried out using naive CD8+ T cells from PBMCs. These receptors originate from a man aged 18 to 35 in good health. Some clones in this sample may be carry-over from other donors' samples. Each CDR3 is given with its conserved first and last residue. The order of the fields is V gene, J gene, clone size, D gene, CDR3 protein, CDR3 DNA. A D gene is named only where the DNA matches it firmly. Clone size is stated in some rows and not others, as once, few, many or a class when expanded.

TRBV4-3	TRBJ2-3	NA	TRBD1	CASSQETGRTDTQYF	TGCGCCAGCAGCCAAGAGACAGGGCGCACAGATACGCAGTATTTT
TRBV14	TRBJ1-1	few	NA	CASSQDRLEAFF	TGTGCCAGCAGCCAAGACAGACTTGAAGCTTTCTTT
TRBV7-9	TRBJ1-2	once	NA	CASSDWTVTDYTF	TGTGCCAGCAGCGATTGGACGGTGACCGACTACACCTTC
TRBV4-1	TRBJ1-3	NA	NA	CASSQETNRNTYYTIYF	TGCGCCAGCAGCCAAGAGACGAACAGGAATACCTACTACACCATATATTTT
TRBV14	TRBJ2-5	once	NA	CASSQLRLTETQYF	TGTGCCAGCAGCCAACTACGACTTACAGAGACCCAGTACTTC
TRBV28	TRBJ1-4	NA	NA	CASSLDLSATNEKLFF	TGTGCCAGCAGTTTAGACCTGTCGGCAACTAATGAAAAACTGTTTTTT
TRBV19	TRBJ1-1	few	TRBD1	CASAGGTEAFF	TGTGCCAGTGCAGGGGGGACTGAAGCTTTCTTT
TRBV29-1	TRBJ2-1	NA	NA	CSVEAAYNEQFF	TGCAGCGTTGAAGCCGCCTACAATGAGCAGTTCTTC
TRBV4-1	TRBJ2-3	NA	TRBD1	CASSQEDRGRDTDTQYF	TGCGCCAGCAGCCAGGAAGACAGGGGGCGAGACACAGATACGCAGTATTTT
TRBV7-2	TRBJ1-1	NA	NA	CASSLGQRDEAFF	TGTGCCAGCAGCCTCGGACAGCGAGATGAAGCTTTCTTT
TRBV5-1	TRBJ1-5	NA	NA	CASSLQGMGNQPQHF	TGCGCCAGCAGCTTGCAGGGAATGGGCAATCAGCCCCAGCATTTT
TRBV5-4	TRBJ2-1	once	NA	CASSPWGANEQFF	TGTGCCAGCAGCCCGTGGGGGGCAAATGAGCAGTTCTTC
TRBV27	TRBJ2-7	NA	TRBD1	CASSSWTGGNYEQYF	TGTGCCAGCAGTTCTTGGACAGGGGGTAACTACGAGCAGTACTTC
TRBV7-8	TRBJ2-2	NA	TRBD2	CASTLTSGRTGELFF	TGTGCCAGCACCCTGACTAGCGGGAGAACCGGGGAGCTGTTTTTT
TRBV28	TRBJ1-5	NA	NA	CASSLLGVSNQPQHF	TGTGCCAGCAGTTTATTAGGGGTTAGCAATCAGCCCCAGCATTTT
TRBV14	TRBJ1-2	NA	NA	CASSLPGRGGYGYTF	TGTGCCAGCAGCCTGCCAGGGAGGGGAGGTTATGGCTACACCTTC
TRBV13	TRBJ2-5	NA	TRBD2	CASSSRREIRETQYF	TGTGCCAGCAGCTCACGGCGGGAGATTCGAGAGACCCAGTACTTC
TRBV4-1	TRBJ2-1	NA	NA	CASSLNVAKDNEQFF	TGCGCCAGCAGCCTTAACGTGGCCAAAGACAATGAGCAGTTCTTC
TRBV7-9	TRBJ1-6	once	NA	CASSTGEGSNSPLHF	TGTGCCAGCAGCACGGGCGAAGGGAGTAATTCACCCCTCCACTTT
TRBV10-3	TRBJ2-2	NA	NA	CAISESAAGDTGELFF	TGTGCCATCAGTGAGTCGGCGGCAGGGGATACCGGGGAGCTGTTTTTT
TRBV5-4	TRBJ2-1	NA	TRBD1	CASSPAVRADRDDEQFF	TGTGCCAGCAGCCCGGCTGTGCGGGCGGACAGGGACGATGAGCAGTTCTTC
TRBV7-3	TRBJ2-5	NA	NA	CASSLGSVVLYQETQYF	TGTGCCAGCAGCTTAGGTTCCGTGGTCCTGTACCAAGAGACCCAGTACTTC
TRBV11-2	TRBJ2-6	NA	TRBD1	CASSEPGGAGSGANVLTF	TGTGCCAGCAGCGAGCCAGGGGGCGCTGGCTCTGGGGCCAACGTCCTGACTTTC
TRBV9	TRBJ2-1	NA	TRBD2	CASSVDGGRAEQFF	TGTGCCAGCAGCGTAGATGGTGGGAGGGCCGAGCAGTTCTTC
TRBV9	TRBJ2-1	NA	NA	CASSVRGDSSYNEQFF	TGTGCCAGCAGCGTCAGAGGGGATAGCTCCTACAATGAGCAGTTCTTC
TRBV6-6	TRBJ1-2	NA	NA	CASSYATPYGYTF	TGTGCCAGCAGTTACGCCACACCCTATGGCTACACCTTC
TRBV11-2	TRBJ2-7	NA	NA	CASSPNWWEQYF	TGTGCCAGCAGCCCAAATTGGTGGGAGCAGTACTTC
TRBV6-6	TRBJ2-1	NA	NA	CASGWGLYNEQFF	TGTGCCAGTGGGTGGGGGCTCTACAATGAGCAGTTCTTC
TRBV13	TRBJ1-3	once	TRBD1	CASSLPGQGVFGNTIYF	TGTGCCAGCAGCTTGCCGGGACAGGGGGTCTTTGGAAACACCATATATTTT
TRBV7-9	TRBJ2-2	NA	TRBD1	CASREGAANTGELFF	TGTGCCAGCAGAGAGGGGGCCGCGAACACCGGGGAGCTGTTTTTT
TRBV10-2	TRBJ2-1	NA	NA	CASSVGEQFF	TGCGCCAGCAGTGTAGGTGAGCAGTTCTTC
TRBV7-9	TRBJ2-3	NA	TRBD2	CASSPFRGRSDTQYF	TGTGCCAGCAGCCCCTTCCGCGGGAGATCAGATACGCAGTATTTT
TRBV7-9	TRBJ2-2	NA	TRBD2	CASSSLRGGTGELFF	TGTGCCAGCAGCTCGCTGCGGGGGGGAACCGGGGAGCTGTTTTTT
TRBV9	TRBJ1-2	NA	NA	CASSAGLDGYTF	TGTGCCAGCAGCGCCGGATTAGATGGCTACACCTTC
TRBV27	TRBJ1-3	NA	NA	CASSPHRTVSGNTIYF	TGTGCCAGCAGTCCCCACCGGACAGTCTCTGGAAACACCATATATTTT
TRBV7-8	TRBJ1-1	NA	NA	CASSRGGTEAFF	TGTGCCAGCAGCCGGGGGGGCACTGAAGCTTTCTTT
TRBV28	TRBJ1-2	NA	TRBD1	CASSPPRGQFSLMGGYTF	TGTGCCAGCAGTCCACCCCGGGGACAGTTCTCGTTGATGGGGGGCTACACCTTC
TRBV18	TRBJ2-7	NA	NA	CASSPEEPPYEQYF	TGTGCCAGCTCACCCGAGGAGCCTCCCTACGAGCAGTACTTC
TRBV5-4	TRBJ2-2	NA	NA	CASSYTTGELFF	TGTGCCAGCAGCTATACCACCGGGGAGCTGTTTTTT
TRBV29-1	TRBJ2-7	NA	TRBD1	CSVGGTGITYEQYF	TGCAGCGTTGGAGGGACAGGGATTACCTACGAGCAGTACTTC
TRBV15	TRBJ2-3	NA	NA	CATRPSPTDTQYF	TGTGCCACCAGGCCCAGCCCCACAGATACGCAGTATTTT
TRBV27	TRBJ2-2	NA	NA	CASSLSGVNANTGELFF	TGTGCCAGCAGTTTATCTGGCGTAAATGCGAACACCGGGGAGCTGTTTTTT
TRBV4-2	TRBJ1-2	NA	NA	CASSQDRQGGYGYTF	TGTGCCAGCAGCCAAGATCGTCAGGGCGGCTATGGCTACACCTTC
TRBV9	TRBJ2-7	NA	NA	CASSVEWRETNEQYF	TGTGCCAGCAGCGTAGAGTGGAGGGAAACAAACGAGCAGTACTTC
TRBV10-3	TRBJ2-5	once	NA	CAIGIGVQETQYF	TGTGCCATCGGGATAGGAGTCCAAGAGACCCAGTACTTC
TRBV9	TRBJ1-5	NA	NA	CASGLDRTHNQPQHF	TGTGCCAGCGGTTTAGACAGGACCCACAATCAGCCCCAGCATTTT
TRBV5-6	TRBJ2-7	NA	TRBD2	CASSPGGASYEQYF	TGTGCCAGCAGCCCGGGGGGAGCGTCCTACGAGCAGTACTTC
TRBV5-1	TRBJ1-1	NA	TRBD1	CASSDRDRSTEAFF	TGCGCCAGCAGCGACCGGGACAGGTCCACTGAAGCTTTCTTT
TRBV28	TRBJ2-5	NA	TRBD1	CACWTGVGGQETQYF	TGTGCCTGTTGGACAGGGGTAGGTGGCCAAGAGACCCAGTACTTC
TRBV7-2	TRBJ2-5	NA	NA	CASSVGTEETQYF	TGTGCCAGCAGCGTCGGGACGGAAGAGACCCAGTACTTC